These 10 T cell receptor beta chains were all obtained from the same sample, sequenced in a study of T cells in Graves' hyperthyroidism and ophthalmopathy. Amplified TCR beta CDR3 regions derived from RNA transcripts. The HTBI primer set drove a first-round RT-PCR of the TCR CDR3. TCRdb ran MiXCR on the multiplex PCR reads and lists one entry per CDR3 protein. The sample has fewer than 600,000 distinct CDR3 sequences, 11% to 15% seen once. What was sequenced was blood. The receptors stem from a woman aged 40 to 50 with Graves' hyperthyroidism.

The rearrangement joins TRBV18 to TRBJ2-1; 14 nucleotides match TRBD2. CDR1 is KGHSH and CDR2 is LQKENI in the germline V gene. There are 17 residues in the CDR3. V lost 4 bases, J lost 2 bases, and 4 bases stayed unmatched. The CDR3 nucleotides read TGTGCCAGCTCACGATCGACTAGCGGGAGGGCCTACAATGAGCAGTTCTTC. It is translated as CASSRSTSGRAYNEQFF.

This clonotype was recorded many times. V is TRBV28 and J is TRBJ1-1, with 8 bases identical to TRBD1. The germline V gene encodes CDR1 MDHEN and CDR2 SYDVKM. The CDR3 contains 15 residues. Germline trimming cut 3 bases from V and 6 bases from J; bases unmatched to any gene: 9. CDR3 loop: CASSFFQGARAEAFF. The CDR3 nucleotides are TGTGCCAGCAGTTTTTTCCAGGGGGCGAGGGCTGAAGCTTTCTTT.

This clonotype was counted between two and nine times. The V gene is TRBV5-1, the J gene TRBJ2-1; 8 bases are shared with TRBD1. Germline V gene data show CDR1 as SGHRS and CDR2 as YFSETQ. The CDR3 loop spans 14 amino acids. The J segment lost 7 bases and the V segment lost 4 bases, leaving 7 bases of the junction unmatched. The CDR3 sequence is CASSIGTGGNEQFF. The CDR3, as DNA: TGCGCCAGCAGCATTGGGACAGGCGGGAATGAGCAGTTCTTC.

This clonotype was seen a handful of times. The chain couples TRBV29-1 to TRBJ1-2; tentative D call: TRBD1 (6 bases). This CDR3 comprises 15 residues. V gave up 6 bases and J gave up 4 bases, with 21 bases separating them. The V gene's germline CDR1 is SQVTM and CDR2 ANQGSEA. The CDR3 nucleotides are TGCAGCGTCGGACCGGACAGAACCTTCGCCTATGGCTACACCTTC. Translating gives CSVGPDRTFAYGYTF.

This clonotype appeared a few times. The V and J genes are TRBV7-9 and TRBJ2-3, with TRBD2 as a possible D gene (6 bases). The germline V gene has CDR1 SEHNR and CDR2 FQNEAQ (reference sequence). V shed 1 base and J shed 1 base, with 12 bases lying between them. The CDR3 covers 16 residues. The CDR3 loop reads CASSLVRGAGTDTQYF. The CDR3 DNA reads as TGTGCCAGCAGCTTAGTTCGCGGGGCCGGCACAGATACGCAGTATTTT.

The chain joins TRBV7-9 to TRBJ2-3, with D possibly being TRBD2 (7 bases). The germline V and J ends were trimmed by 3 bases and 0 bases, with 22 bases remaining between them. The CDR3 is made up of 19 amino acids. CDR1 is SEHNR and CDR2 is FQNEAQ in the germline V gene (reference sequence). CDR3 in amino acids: CASSFRTALAYRSTDTQYF. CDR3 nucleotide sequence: TGTGCCAGCAGCTTCCGGACAGCACTAGCGTACAGAAGCACAGATACGCAGTATTTT.

The CDR3 region has the DNA TGTGCCAGCAGCCCCCGGACAGGGGGCAATCAGCCCCAGCATTTT. It specifies CASSPRTGGNQPQHF. This chain uses TRBV3-1 with TRBJ1-5; 9 bases are a match to TRBD1. CDR1 and CDR2 (germline): LGHDT, YNNKEL (reference sequence). Trimming took 4 bases from V and 2 from J; bases not matched to a gene: 3. This CDR3 contains 15 residues. Drawing the rest from reference TRBV3-1 and TRBJ1-5, the complete variable domain is DTAVSQTPKYLVTQMGNDKSIKCEQNLGHDTMYWYKQDSKKFLKIMFSYNNKELIINETVPNRFSPKSPDKAHLNLHINSLELGDSAVYFCASSPRTGGNQPQHFGDGTRLSIL.

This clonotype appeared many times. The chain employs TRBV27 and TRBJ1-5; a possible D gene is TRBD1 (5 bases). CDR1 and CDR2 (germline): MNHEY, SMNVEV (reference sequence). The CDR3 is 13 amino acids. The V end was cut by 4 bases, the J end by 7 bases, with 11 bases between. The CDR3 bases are TGTGCCAGCAGTTACGGGGGTTGGCAGCCCCAGCATTTT. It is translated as CASSYGGWQPQHF.

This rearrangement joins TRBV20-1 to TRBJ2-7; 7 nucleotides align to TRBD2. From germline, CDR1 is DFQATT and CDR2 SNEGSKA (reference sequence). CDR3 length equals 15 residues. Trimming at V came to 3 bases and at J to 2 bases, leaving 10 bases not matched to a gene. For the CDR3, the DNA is TGCAGTGCTAGCCCCTTAGAACGGGGGGCCTACGAGCAGTACTTC. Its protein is CSASPLERGAYEQYF.

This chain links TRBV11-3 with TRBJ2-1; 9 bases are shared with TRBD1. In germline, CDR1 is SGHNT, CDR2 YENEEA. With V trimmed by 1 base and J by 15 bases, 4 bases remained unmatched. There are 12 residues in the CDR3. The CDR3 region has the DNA TGTGCCAGCAGCTTAGCCCGGGACAGGGTGTTCTTC. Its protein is CASSLARDRVFF.